This TCR beta chain is from a study of cytomegalovirus exposure and HLA in healthy donors. General observations from the study: Across donors, presence/absence analyses took sequencing depth to be roughly uniform.

PCR involved 60 Vbeta and 13 Jbeta primers. Data came from immunoSEQ multiplex PCR; TCRdb stores just in-frame clones and leaves some out. The table includes 35,000 to 40,000 clones, roughly 50% detected once. Trimming took off 2 bases at V and 7 bases at J, with 5 bases between the two ends. This CDR3 comprises 11 residues. As for this clone: No antigen is known for it.

Specimen: PBMCs. The sequence came from a woman between 40 and 55 years old in good health and CMV-seropositive. This chain links TRBV23-1 with TRBJ1-2, with D unclear. TRBV23-1 falls under the ORF class, with uncertain function. This CDR3 is CASSQGVGYTF. The DNA for the CDR3 is TGCGCCAGCAGTCAAGGAGTTGGCTACACCTTC.